The 27 T cell receptor beta chains below all came from one sample that was sequenced in a study of cytomegalovirus exposure and HLA in healthy donors. The PCR used 60 Vbeta and 13 Jbeta primers. The method was immunoSEQ multiplex PCR; TCRdb's version includes in-frame clones alone and lacks a portion of them. This sample has almost 200,000 clones, with around 78% found just once. Sequencing was performed on PBMCs. The receptors here all came from a man younger than 45 in good health and CMV-seronegative.

This clone was seen more than once but under ten times. V is TRBV6-1 and J is TRBJ2-7; 9 bases are shared with TRBD1. Trimming removed 0 bases from V and 2 bases from J; junction bases left unmatched: 14. The CDR3 runs 19 residues. Germline-derived CDR1 and CDR2 are MNHNS and SASEGT. CDR3 nucleotides: TGTGCCAGCAGTGAAGCGGCGGGACAGGGATCGGCCCTACCCTACGAGCAGTACTTC. Its protein is CASSEAAGQGSALPYEQYF.

The genes are TRBV27 and TRBJ2-7, with D perhaps matching TRBD2 (5 bases). Trimming pared 5 bases from V and 0 bases from J, leaving 14 bases between. The CDR3 is made up of 15 amino acids. The germline V gene has CDR1 MNHEY and CDR2 SMNVEV (reference sequence). The CDR3 DNA reads as TGTGCCAGCAGTACGCAGCGGAGGAGCTCCTACGAGCAGTACTTC. Its protein is CASSTQRRSSYEQYF.

The V gene is TRBV5-6, the J gene TRBJ2-5; TRBD2 matches at 8 bases. The V gene end was trimmed by 2 bases and the J gene end by 0 bases; junction bases not matched to a gene: 9. This CDR3 contains 17 residues. Per germline, CDR1 SGHDT and CDR2 YYEEEE. CDR3 DNA sequence: TGTGCCAGCAGCTTCGCGGGAGGATTTTTGTACCAAGAGACCCAGTACTTC. This codes for CASSFAGGFLYQETQYF.

V usage is TRBV5-1 and J usage is TRBJ2-1; tentatively, D is TRBD1 (8 bases). The CDR3 covers 14 residues. V dropped 1 base and J dropped 6 bases, with 11 bases sitting between them. Per germline, CDR1 SGHRS and CDR2 YFSETQ. CDR3 nucleotides: TGCGCCAGCAGCTTGACAGGGGGGGGCAATGAGCAGTTCTTC. Protein: CASSLTGGGNEQFF.

The rearrangement uses TRBV7-9 and TRBJ2-5; 7 nucleotides match TRBD1. V was pared by 5 bases and J by 0 bases, with 6 bases of the junction left unmatched. This CDR3 comprises 15 residues. Per germline, CDR1 SEHNR and CDR2 FQNEAQ (reference sequence). The CDR3 nucleotides are TGTGCCAGCAGCGCCCTACAGGGGAACCAAGAGACCCAGTACTTC. Amino acids: CASSALQGNQETQYF. Looking up the rest from reference TRBV7-9 and TRBJ2-5 gives the full variable domain: DTGVSQNPRHKITKRGQNVTFRCDPISEHNRLYWYRQTLGQGPEFLTYFQNEAQLEKSRLLSDRFSAERPKGSFSTLEIQRTEQGDSAMYLCASSALQGNQETQYFGPGTRLLVL.

This clone was picked up a small number of times. This chain joins TRBV7-9 and TRBJ2-7; TRBD2 aligns across 11 bases. Germline V lookup: CDR1 SEHNR, CDR2 FQNEAQ (reference sequence). The CDR3 runs to 14 residues. With V trimmed by 1 base and J by 5 bases, 1 base remained unmatched. This chain's CDR3 is CASSLELAGDEQYF. CDR3 nucleotide sequence: TGTGCCAGCAGCTTAGAACTAGCGGGAGACGAGCAGTACTTC.

This chain links TRBV9 with TRBJ1-5; 7 bases fit TRBD1. Germline lookup yields CDR1 SGDLS and CDR2 YYNGEE. The CDR3 contains 12 residues. V gave up 5 bases and J gave up 6 bases; unmatched junction bases: 2. The CDR3 protein is CASRQGLQPQHF. Here the CDR3 DNA reads TGTGCCAGCAGACAGGGGCTTCAGCCCCAGCATTTT.

The V gene is TRBV13, the J gene TRBJ2-1; 13 bases fit TRBD2. The CDR3 has 17 residues. The V gene's germline CDR1 is PRHDT and CDR2 FYEKMQ (reference sequence). V was clipped by 5 bases and J by 8 bases; unmatched bases: 12. The CDR3 region has the DNA TGTGCCAGCAGCCCCCGGACTAGCGGGAGTGCTAGGGATGAGCAGTTCTTC. As protein: CASSPRTSGSARDEQFF.

The chain uses TRBV20-1 and TRBJ2-7, with 7 nucleotides matching TRBD2. This CDR3 has 10 residues. Germline V gene data show CDR1 as DFQATT and CDR2 as SNEGSKA (reference sequence). The J segment lost 12 bases and the V segment lost 4 bases, leaving 6 bases of the junction unmatched. The chain's CDR3 is CSANRDYRYF. CDR3 nucleotides: TGCAGTGCTAACCGGGACTACCGGTACTTC.

The gene calls are TRBV11-2 and TRBJ2-7; no definite D call. The CDR3 spans 12 residues. Trimming took 6 bases from V and 4 from J, leaving 10 bases between them. Germline CDR1 SGHAT, CDR2 FQNNGV. The CDR3 DNA sequence: TGTGCCAGCAGGGATTCGAGGTACGAGCAGTACTTC. As protein: CASRDSRYEQYF.

The chain uses TRBV4-1 and TRBJ2-7, with 8 bases identical to TRBD2. Trimming cost V 0 bases and J 6 bases; bases outside gene matches: 7. The CDR3 sequence is 15 residues long. The germline V gene has CDR1 MGHRA and CDR2 YSYEKL. Written as DNA, the CDR3 is TGCGCCAGCAGCCAAGAAGCGGGAGAACGCCGCGAGCAGTACTTC. Residues: CASSQEAGERREQYF.

The chain employs TRBV6-1 and TRBJ2-1; 11 nucleotides agree with TRBD2. J lost 8 bases, V lost 3 bases, and 6 bases had no gene match. CDR1 is MNHNS, CDR2 SASEGT, per germline. This CDR3 region has 15 residues. The CDR3 spells CASSEPSGGRDEQFF. The CDR3 region has the DNA TGTGCCAGCAGTGAGCCTAGCGGGGGGAGGGATGAGCAGTTCTTC.

This chain uses TRBV10-2 with TRBJ2-2; D call uncertain. V lost 4 bases to trimming and J lost 6 bases, with 9 bases between them. Germline V CDR1 and CDR2: WSHSY, SAAADI. The CDR3 covers 13 residues. CDR3 sequence: CASSVGGPGELFF. Written as DNA, the CDR3 is TGCGCCAGCAGTGTAGGCGGTCCCGGGGAGCTGTTTTTT.

There are a few counts of this clone. J is TRBJ2-7 and V is TRBV10-1; 7 bases are a match to TRBD2. V shed 3 bases and J 5 bases; nucleotides not matched to a gene: 7. CDR1 is WNHNN and CDR2 is SYGVQD in the germline V gene (reference sequence). This CDR3 has 14 residues. CDR3 DNA sequence: TGCGCCAGCAGTGAAGCGGGACTTGGCAACGAGCAGTACTTC. Its translation is CASSEAGLGNEQYF.

This clone was detected only a few times. The chain links TRBV10-3 to TRBJ2-1; 8 bases fit TRBD2. The trim removed 10 bases at V and 8 bases at J, leaving 10 bases unmatched. The CDR3 is 13 amino acids. Germline values: CDR1 ENHRY, CDR2 SYGVKD. In DNA, the CDR3 is TGTGCCAACCGAGCGGGAGAGGATGATGAGCAGTTCTTC. Translation gives CANRAGEDDEQFF.

J is TRBJ2-3 and V is TRBV2; 9 nucleotides line up with TRBD2. This CDR3 has 17 amino acids. The germline gives CDR1 SNHLY, CDR2 FYNNEI. With V trimmed by 2 bases and J by 2 bases, 8 bases remained unmatched. The CDR3 is CASSEHLRGRDTDTQYF. The CDR3 bases are TGTGCCAGCAGTGAACACTTGCGCGGGAGGGACACAGATACGCAGTATTTT.

The chain carries TRBV23-1 and TRBJ2-1, with 8 bases aligning to TRBD1. TRBV23-1 is classed as an ORF, of uncertain function. CDR3 length: 18 residues. With V trimmed by 2 bases and J by 1 base, 10 bases remained unmatched. CDR3 sequence: CASSQQGQGRTSYNEQFF. The CDR3 DNA reads as TGCGCCAGCAGTCAACAAGGACAGGGTCGTACTTCCTACAATGAGCAGTTCTTC.

The chain combines TRBV28 with TRBJ2-7, with 7 bases fitting TRBD2. The junction had 7 bases not matched to a gene; V was cut back by 0 bases and J by 5 bases. Germline V lookup: CDR1 MDHEN, CDR2 SYDVKM. The CDR3 is 15 residues long. For the CDR3, the DNA is TGTGCCAGCAGTTTATGGGGAGGGGTTCACCACGAGCAGTACTTC. It is translated as CASSLWGGVHHEQYF. Variable domain in full (rest from reference TRBV28 and TRBJ2-7): DVKVTQSSRYLVKRTGEKVFLECVQDMDHENMFWYRQDPGLGLRLIYFSYDVKMKEKGDIPEGYSVSREKKERFSLILESASTNQTSMYLCASSLWGGVHHEQYFGPGTRLTVT.

V gene TRBV6-6 combines with J gene TRBJ2-7; 11 bases fit TRBD1. CDR3 length equals 16 residues. V shed 2 bases and J 4 bases; nucleotides not matched to a gene: 7. Germline V gene data show CDR1 as MNHNY and CDR2 as SVGAGI (reference sequence). The DNA for the CDR3 is TGTGCCAGCAGTTACCCTACCGGGACAGGGGGATACGAGCAGTACTTC. Residues: CASSYPTGTGGYEQYF.

V and J are TRBV2 and TRBJ2-1; D unclear. Per the germline V gene, CDR1 is SNHLY and CDR2 is FYNNEI. The CDR3 spans 16 residues. Trimming removed 3 bases at V and 3 bases at J, with 15 bases between. The CDR3 DNA reads as TGTGCCAGCAGTGAGATGCGGCCGGTCTACTACAATGAGCAGTTCTTC. Its protein is CASSEMRPVYYNEQFF.

The chain has TRBV5-1 and TRBJ1-4, with D perhaps matching TRBD1 (6 bases). The germline V and J ends were trimmed by 5 bases and 5 bases, with 13 bases remaining between them. This CDR3 is built from 14 residues. Germline V gene sequence: CDR1 SGHRS, CDR2 YFSETQ. The CDR3 DNA is TGCGCCAGCAGGAACAGGGACGGAAATGAAAAACTGTTTTTT. It yields the protein CASRNRDGNEKLFF.

The chain links TRBV19 to TRBJ2-7, with TRBD2 matching over 7 bases. Germline CDR1 is LNHDA and CDR2 is SQIVND (reference sequence). Germline trimming cut 3 bases from V and 0 bases from J; bases unmatched to any gene: 5. The CDR3 contains 15 residues. The CDR3 nucleotides are TGTGCCAGTAGTATTTCTAGCGGCCACTCCTACGAGCAGTACTTC. Its protein is CASSISSGHSYEQYF.

The chain links TRBV7-9 to TRBJ2-7; TRBD1 is a possible D gene (6 bases). The CDR3 has 14 residues. Per the germline V gene, CDR1 is SEHNR and CDR2 is FQNEAQ (reference sequence). V was shortened by 1 base and J by 6 bases, with 13 bases between the two germline ends. The chain's CDR3 is CASSLGQGIPEQYF. The DNA of the CDR3 is TGTGCCAGCAGCTTAGGGCAGGGGATTCCCGAGCAGTACTTC.

The rearrangement uses TRBV7-2 and TRBJ2-7; no definite D call. Trimming removed 0 bases at V and 3 bases at J, with 6 bases between. CDR1 and CDR2 from the germline V gene are SGHTA and FQGNSA. This CDR3 is built from 13 residues. In DNA form, the CDR3 reads TGTGCCAGCAGCTTAGCCCCAATCTACGAGCAGTACTTC. Its translation: CASSLAPIYEQYF.

The chain joins TRBV18 to TRBJ1-1; TRBD1 is a possible D gene (5 bases). V dropped 4 bases and J dropped 5 bases, with 8 bases sitting between them. CDR1 is KGHSH and CDR2 is LQKENI in the germline V gene. The CDR3 sequence is 12 residues long. The CDR3 is CASSLQETEAFF. The CDR3 DNA reads as TGTGCCAGCTCACTACAGGAGACTGAAGCTTTCTTT. Drawing the rest from reference TRBV18 and TRBJ1-1, the complete variable domain is NAGVMQNPRHLVRRRGQEARLRCSPMKGHSHVYWYRQLPEEGLKFMVYLQKENIIDESGMPKERFSAEFPKEGPSILRIQQVVRGDSAAYFCASSLQETEAFFGQGTRLTVV.

The gene calls are TRBV6-6 and TRBJ2-1; TRBD2 aligns across 7 bases. J gave up 0 bases and V 6 bases, and 5 bases lay outside the gene matches. This CDR3 contains 15 residues. Germline V gives CDR1 MNHNY, CDR2 SVGAGI (reference sequence). In DNA, the CDR3 is TGTGCCAGCAGGTTAGCGGGTTCCTCCTACAATGAGCAGTTCTTC. It codes for CASRLAGSSYNEQFF.

This clone showed up just a few times. The V and J genes are TRBV5-6 and TRBJ2-7, with TRBD1 as a possible D gene (6 bases). V lost 2 bases and J 3 bases, leaving 9 bases between the germline ends. The CDR3 sequence is 13 residues long. Germline-derived CDR1 and CDR2 are SGHDT and YYEEEE. The CDR3 nucleotides read TGTGCCAGCAGCTTTGGACAGCACTACGAGCAGTACTTC. This encodes CASSFGQHYEQYF.